This T cell receptor beta chain was retrieved from a study of shared clonotypes between healthy human individuals. The sorted-subset replicate PCRs were given around 200 ng DNA, which is approximately 30,000 T cell genomes. Sequenced by immunoSEQ multiplex PCR; TCRdb stores in-frame clones only, minus some. Among approximately 1,000,000 clones, 77% were seen once, and the ten largest hold approximately 0.95%. Study-level results: Only blood underwent sampling, and tissue repertoires likely differ.

Comment on this clone: Its antigen is not identified.

Source material: memory CD4+ T cells from PBMCs. Subset reported: CD45RA-negative fraction. This sequence originates from a man between 18 and 35 years old in good health. Some clones in this sample may be carry-over from other donors' samples.

The CDR3 DNA sequence: TGTGCCAGCAGCCGGGGCGGGGCGGAGGGGAGGGAGACCCAGTACTTC. Translation gives CASSRGGAEGRETQYF. The V gene is TRBV11-2, the J gene TRBJ2-5, with TRBD2 as a possible D gene (6 bases). The CDR3 has 16 amino acids. Germline CDR1 is SGHAT and CDR2 is FQNNGV. V was clipped by 5 bases and J by 5 bases, with 21 bases between them. The whole variable domain, filled in from reference TRBV11-2 and TRBJ2-5, reads EAGVAQSPRYKIIEKRQSVAFWCNPISGHATLYWYQQILGQGPKLLIQFQNNGVVDDSQLPKDRFSAERLKGVDSTLKIQPAKLEDSAVYLCASSRGGAEGRETQYFGPGTRLLVL.